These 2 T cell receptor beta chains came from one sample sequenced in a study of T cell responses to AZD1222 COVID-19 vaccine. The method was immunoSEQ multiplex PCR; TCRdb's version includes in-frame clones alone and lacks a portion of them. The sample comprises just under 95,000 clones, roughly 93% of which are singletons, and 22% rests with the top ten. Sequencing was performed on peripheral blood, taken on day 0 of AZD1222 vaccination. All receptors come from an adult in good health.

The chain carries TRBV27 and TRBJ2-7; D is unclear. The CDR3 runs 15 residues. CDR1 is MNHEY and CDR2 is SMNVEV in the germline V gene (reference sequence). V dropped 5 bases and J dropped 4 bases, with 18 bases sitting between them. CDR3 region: CASSPRPPPGYEQYF. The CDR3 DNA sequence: TGTGCCAGCAGTCCTAGACCCCCACCGGGTTACGAGCAGTACTTC.

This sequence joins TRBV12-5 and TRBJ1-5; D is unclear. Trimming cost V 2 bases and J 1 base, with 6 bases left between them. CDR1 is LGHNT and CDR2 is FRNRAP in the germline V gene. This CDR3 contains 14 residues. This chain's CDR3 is CASGLIGSNQPQHF. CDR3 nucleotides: TGTGCTAGTGGTTTGATTGGCAGCAATCAGCCCCAGCATTTT.